This T cell receptor (beta chain) appears in the sequencing data of a study of cytomegalovirus exposure and HLA in healthy donors. Germline loops: CDR1 MNHEY, CDR2 SMNVEV (reference sequence). V gave up 6 bases and J gave up 1 base; unmatched junction bases: 6. This CDR3 region has 15 residues. PCR amplification relied on 60 Vbeta primers (plus 13 Jbeta primers). Data came from immunoSEQ multiplex PCR; TCRdb stores just in-frame clones and leaves some out. The table has approximately 220,000 clones, around 76% seen once. The sequencing input was PBMCs. The chain is built from TRBV27 and TRBJ1-2; TRBD1 aligns across 9 bases. This receptor was obtained from a man aged 18 to 30 in good health and CMV-seronegative. The CDR3 DNA is TGTGCCAGCAGAATCAGGACAGGGGATAACTATGGCTACACCTTC. Translating gives CASRIRTGDNYGYTF.